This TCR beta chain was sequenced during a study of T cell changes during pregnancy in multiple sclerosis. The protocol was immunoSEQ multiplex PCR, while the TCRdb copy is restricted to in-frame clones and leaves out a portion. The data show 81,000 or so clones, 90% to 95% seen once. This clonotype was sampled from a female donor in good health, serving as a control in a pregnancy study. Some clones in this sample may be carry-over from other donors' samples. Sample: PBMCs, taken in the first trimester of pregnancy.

Written as DNA, the CDR3 is TGTGCCTCGAGCAGAGTTTATGAGGACTATGGCTACACCTTC. Translated, it gives CASSRVYEDYGYTF. V is TRBV15 and J is TRBJ1-2; D uncertain. Trimming removed 11 bases from V and 3 bases from J, with 19 bases in between. The V gene's germline CDR1 is LNHNV and CDR2 YYDKDF (reference sequence). This CDR3 has 14 residues.